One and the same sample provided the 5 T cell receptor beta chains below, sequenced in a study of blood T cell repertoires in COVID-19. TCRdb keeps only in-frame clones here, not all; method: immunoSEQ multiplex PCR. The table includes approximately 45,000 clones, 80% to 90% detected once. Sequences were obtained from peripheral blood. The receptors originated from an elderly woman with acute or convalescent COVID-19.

In DNA form, the CDR3 reads TGCGCCAGCAGCCCGGACGGGGGGGGACCCCTCCACTTT. The encoded protein is CASSPDGGGPLHF. V gene TRBV5-1 combines with J gene TRBJ1-6; tentatively, D is TRBD1 (5 bases). The CDR3 is made up of 13 amino acids. With 4 bases removed from V and 12 bases from J, the gap between germline ends came to 14 bases. CDR1 SGHRS and CDR2 YFSETQ come from the germline V gene.

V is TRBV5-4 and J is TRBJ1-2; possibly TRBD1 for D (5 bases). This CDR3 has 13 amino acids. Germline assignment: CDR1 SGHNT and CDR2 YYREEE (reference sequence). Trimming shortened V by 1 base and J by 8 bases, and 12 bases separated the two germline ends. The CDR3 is CASSLKGQEGYTF. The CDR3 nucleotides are TGTGCCAGCAGCTTGAAGGGGCAGGAGGGCTACACCTTC.

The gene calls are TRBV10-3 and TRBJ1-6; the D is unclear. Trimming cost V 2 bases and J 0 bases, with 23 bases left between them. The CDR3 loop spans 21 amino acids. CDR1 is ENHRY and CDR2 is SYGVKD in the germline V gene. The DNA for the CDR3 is TGTGCCATCAGTGAGCACCCTGGGCAGGAGGCTTCCAGCTCCTATAATTCACCCCTCCACTTT. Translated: CAISEHPGQEASSSYNSPLHF.

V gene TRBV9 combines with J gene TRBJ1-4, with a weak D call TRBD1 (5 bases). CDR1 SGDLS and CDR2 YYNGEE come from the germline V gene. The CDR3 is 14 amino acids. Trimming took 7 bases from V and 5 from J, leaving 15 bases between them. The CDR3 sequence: CASGGGVRNEKLFF. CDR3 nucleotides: TGTGCCAGCGGGGGAGGGGTTCGAAATGAAAAACTGTTTTTT.

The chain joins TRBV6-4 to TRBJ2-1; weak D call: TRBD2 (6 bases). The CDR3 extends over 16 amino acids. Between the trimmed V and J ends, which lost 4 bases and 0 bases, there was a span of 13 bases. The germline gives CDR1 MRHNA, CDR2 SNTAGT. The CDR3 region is CASSALGGSSYNEQFF. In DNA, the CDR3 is TGTGCCAGCAGTGCTCTCGGGGGAAGCTCCTACAATGAGCAGTTCTTC.